This entry features one T cell receptor beta chain sequence. This sample was taken from a study of shared clonotypes between healthy human individuals. Profiled with immunoSEQ multiplex PCR; TCRdb holds only in-frame clones, not every one. Altogether fewer than 3 million clones are present, roughly 90% being singletons, with the ten largest covering 0.37%. The ends were cut back, 1 base at V and 3 bases at J, with 12 bases in the middle. Germline V CDR1 and CDR2: MDHEN, SYDVKM. The CDR3 is made up of 16 amino acids. Source material: naive CD4+ T cells from PBMCs. The subset denotes: CD45RA+ positively selected. J is TRBJ1-4 and V is TRBV28; weak D call: TRBD1 (6 bases). This clonotype was sampled from a man aged 18 to 35 in good health. Some clones in this sample may be carry-over from other donors' samples. CDR3: CASSLFPGQPNEKLFF. The CDR3 DNA reads as TGTGCCAGCAGTTTATTTCCGGGACAACCTAATGAAAAACTGTTTTTT. Combining the CDR3 with reference TRBV28 and TRBJ1-4 gives the whole variable domain DVKVTQSSRYLVKRTGEKVFLECVQDMDHENMFWYRQDPGLGLRLIYFSYDVKMKEKGDIPEGYSVSREKKERFSLILESASTNQTSMYLCASSLFPGQPNEKLFFGSGTQLSVL.